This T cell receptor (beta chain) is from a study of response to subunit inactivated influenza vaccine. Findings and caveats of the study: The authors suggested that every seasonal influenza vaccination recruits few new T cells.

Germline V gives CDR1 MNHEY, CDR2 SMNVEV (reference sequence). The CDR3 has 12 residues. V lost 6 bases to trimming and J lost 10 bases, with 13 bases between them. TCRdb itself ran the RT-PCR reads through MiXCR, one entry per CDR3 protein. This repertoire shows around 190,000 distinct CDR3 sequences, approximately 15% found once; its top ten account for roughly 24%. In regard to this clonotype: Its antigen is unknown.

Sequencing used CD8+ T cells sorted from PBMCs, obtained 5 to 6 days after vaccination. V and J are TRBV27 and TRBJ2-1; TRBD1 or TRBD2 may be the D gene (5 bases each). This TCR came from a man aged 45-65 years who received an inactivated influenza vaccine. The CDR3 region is CASSGATREQFF. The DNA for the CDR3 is TGTGCCAGCAGCGGGGCTACACGCGAGCAGTTCTTC.